This note documents a single T cell receptor beta chain sequence. Its antigen is undetermined. This entry is derived from a study of cytomegalovirus exposure and HLA in healthy donors. Study-wide background: In a later analysis, the 100 to 150 validation repertoires were reported to have used the same platform as the 600 to 700 first-cohort repertoires. Whole-study results and caveats: With high specificity and sensitivity, the classifier reportedly diagnosed cytomegalovirus status.

The donors were part of the roughly 130-subject validation cohort, which stood apart from the 666-subject first cohort. Sequenced by immunoSEQ multiplex PCR; TCRdb stores in-frame clones only, minus some. Of some 180,000 clones listed, around nine tenths were seen once; the top ten hold roughly 6.6%. Per the germline V gene, CDR1 is LNHDA and CDR2 is SQIVND (reference sequence). This CDR3 contains 15 residues. Trimming pared 3 bases from V and 0 bases from J, leaving 9 bases between. V is TRBV19 and J is TRBJ1-5; TRBD1 might be the D (5 bases). The sequenced material came from PBMCs. This sequence originates from a man aged 25-45 years in good health and CMV-seropositive. The CDR3, as DNA: TGTGCCAGTAGTATGGGGACGGTTAGCAATCAGCCCCAGCATTTT. As protein: CASSMGTVSNQPQHF.